The rows below give T cell receptor beta chains drawn from one sample of a study of long-term antiretroviral therapy in people with HIV. The repertoire was sequenced with immunoSEQ multiplex PCR; TCRdb's copy has only in-frame clones and lacks some. The sample lists approximately 18,000 clones; roughly nine tenths were seen once. The sample was unsorted PBMCs, taken 0.6 years after starting antiretroviral therapy. These receptors were obtained from a woman in her 40s with HIV. CDR3s include the opening cysteine and the closing phenylalanine or tryptophan. A D gene is named only where the DNA matches it firmly. The listing skips clone size in some rows; elsewhere it reads once, few, many or a size class.

D: -
J: TRBJ1-4
V: TRBV19
size: -
DNA: TGTGCCAGTAGTATGTCGGCCAGAACTAATGAAAAACTGTTTTTT
CDR3: CASSMSARTNEKLFF

D: TRBD1
J: TRBJ2-3
V: TRBV6-1
size: -
DNA: TGTGCCAGCAGAACGACAGGGTTTGCAGATACGCAGTATTTT
CDR3: CASRTTGFADTQYF

D: -
J: TRBJ1-1
V: TRBV18
size: -
DNA: TGTGCCAGCTCACCACCGACTCGGATGAACACTGAAGCTTTCTTT
CDR3: CASSPPTRMNTEAFF

D: -
J: TRBJ1-4
V: TRBV6-5
size: -
DNA: TGTGCCACCTTGGGGAGTGGGAAACTGTTTTTT
CDR3: CATLGSGKLFF

D: -
J: TRBJ2-6
V: TRBV5-1
size: -
DNA: TGCGCCAGCAGCTTTAGTTCAGGGGTCGATAGGACTGGGGCCAACGTCCTGACTTTC
CDR3: CASSFSSGVDRTGANVLTF

D: -
J: TRBJ1-2
V: TRBV10-2
size: -
DNA: TGCGCCAGCAGTGAGTCGCAGCAACCATACTACACCTTC
CDR3: CASSESQQPYYTF

D: -
J: TRBJ1-1
V: TRBV18
size: -
DNA: TGTGCCAGCTTGGAACAGGAGAACACTGAAGCTTTCTTT
CDR3: CASLEQENTEAFF

D: -
J: TRBJ2-6
V: TRBV18
size: once
DNA: TGTGCCAGCTCCCTCGAAAGGGCGGACTTTGGGGCCAACGTCCTGACTTTC
CDR3: CASSLERADFGANVLTF

D: TRBD1
J: TRBJ2-2
V: TRBV14
size: -
DNA: TGTGCCAGCAGCCAAAGACAGGGCCGGTGGGGCACCGGGGAGCTGTTTTTT
CDR3: CASSQRQGRWGTGELFF

D: -
J: TRBJ2-4
V: TRBV18
size: -
DNA: TGTGCCAGCTCACCACGGGGTATAGGGGTAGCCAAAAACATTCAGTACTTC
CDR3: CASSPRGIGVAKNIQYF

D: TRBD1
J: TRBJ2-1
V: TRBV27
size: -
DNA: TGTGCCAGCAGTTCACCGGGACAGGGGCGGATTGAGCAGTTCTTC
CDR3: CASSSPGQGRIEQFF

D: -
J: TRBJ1-2
V: TRBV10-2
size: -
DNA: TGCGCCAGCACCGACAGTCTGCTGGGTGGCTACACCTTC
CDR3: CASTDSLLGGYTF

D: TRBD2
J: TRBJ2-5
V: TRBV4-3
size: once
DNA: TGCGCCAGCAGCCATCGCGGGGGACCCCAAGAGACCCAGTACTTC
CDR3: CASSHRGGPQETQYF

D: TRBD1
J: TRBJ1-1
V: TRBV19
size: -
DNA: TGTGCCAGCTGTGAACAGGGGGCGGCTGAAGCTTTCTTT
CDR3: CASCEQGAAEAFF

D: TRBD2
J: TRBJ2-2
V: TRBV7-3
size: once
DNA: TGTGCCAGCAGCTTACCCGGGACTAGCGGGGGCCGGAACACCGGGGAGCTGTTTTTT
CDR3: CASSLPGTSGGRNTGELFF

D: TRBD1
J: TRBJ1-5
V: TRBV15
size: -
DNA: TGTGCCACCAGCAGAAATTTTCACAGGGGGCCCAGCAATCAGCCCCAGCATTTT
CDR3: CATSRNFHRGPSNQPQHF

D: -
J: TRBJ2-7
V: TRBV4-3
size: -
DNA: TGCGCCAGCAGCCAAGAAAGGTTCGGCTCCTACGAGCAGTACTTC
CDR3: CASSQERFGSYEQYF

D: -
J: TRBJ1-1
V: TRBV7-2
size: -
DNA: TGTGCCAGGACTTTACGTGGGCGCGGAGACACTGAAGCTTTCTTT
CDR3: CARTLRGRGDTEAFF

D: -
J: TRBJ2-5
V: TRBV6-5
size: -
DNA: TGTGCCAGCAGTTACAGCGGGACAGACCAAGAGACCCAGTACTTC
CDR3: CASSYSGTDQETQYF

D: TRBD1
J: TRBJ2-1
V: TRBV25-1
size: -
DNA: TGTGCCAGCAGTGAATATAGACAGGGCCTCTATAGTAAGCAGTTCTTC
CDR3: CASSEYRQGLYSKQFF

D: TRBD1
J: TRBJ1-2
V: TRBV6-6
size: -
DNA: TGTGCCAGCAGTTCCTCGACAGGGCGGGGAGGCTACACCTTC
CDR3: CASSSSTGRGGYTF

D: TRBD1
J: TRBJ2-2
V: TRBV30
size: -
DNA: TGTGCCTGGAGTCACCCCGGGACAGAGAACACCGGGGAGCTGTTTTTT
CDR3: CAWSHPGTENTGELFF

D: TRBD1
J: TRBJ1-2
V: TRBV5-4
size: few
DNA: TGTGCCAGCAGCGAGACAGGGAGGTACACCTTC
CDR3: CASSETGRYTF

D: TRBD1
J: TRBJ2-3
V: TRBV18
size: -
DNA: TGTGCCAGCTCCACCCAAGGGACAGCGAGTAGCACAGATACGCAGTATTTT
CDR3: CASSTQGTASSTDTQYF

D: -
J: TRBJ2-1
V: TRBV7-9
size: -
DNA: TGTGCCAGCAGTTACGGGAGCCCAGATGAGCAGTTCTTC
CDR3: CASSYGSPDEQFF

D: -
J: TRBJ1-2
V: TRBV6-5
size: -
DNA: TGTGCCAGCAGTTACTCTCACCGGCTGGCGGGCTACACCTTC
CDR3: CASSYSHRLAGYTF

D: -
J: TRBJ1-6
V: TRBV30
size: -
DNA: TGTGCCTGGAGCGCAGGGTTAACGCAAAGCTCCTATAATTCACCCCTCCACTTT
CDR3: CAWSAGLTQSSYNSPLHF

D: TRBD1
J: TRBJ2-5
V: TRBV7-9
size: -
DNA: TGTGCCAGCAGCTTAGCGTGGGACAGGGACCAAGAGACCCAGTACTTC
CDR3: CASSLAWDRDQETQYF

D: -
J: TRBJ1-2
V: TRBV5-4
size: -
DNA: TGTGCCAGCAGCTCGGACAACAGTGATGGCTACACCTTC
CDR3: CASSSDNSDGYTF

D: TRBD1
J: TRBJ1-5
V: TRBV7-9
size: -
DNA: TGTGCCAGCAGCCAGGGGACAGGGAGTAATCAGCCCCAGCATTTT
CDR3: CASSQGTGSNQPQHF

D: TRBD1
J: TRBJ1-1
V: TRBV14
size: -
DNA: TGTGCCAGCAGCCCGGACAGGGAGAACACTGAAGCTTTCTTT
CDR3: CASSPDRENTEAFF

D: -
J: TRBJ2-1
V: TRBV27
size: -
DNA: TGTGCCAGCAGTTTACGTGGAAATGAGCAGTTCTTC
CDR3: CASSLRGNEQFF

D: -
J: TRBJ2-7
V: TRBV7-9
size: few
DNA: TGTGCCAGCACCAAGTGGAACCCCCGAAGCTCCTACGAGCAGTACTTC
CDR3: CASTKWNPRSSYEQYF

D: TRBD1
J: TRBJ1-4
V: TRBV7-2
size: -
DNA: TGTGCCAGCCAATTACAGGGGAGCAGTAATGAAAAACTGTTTTTT
CDR3: CASQLQGSSNEKLFF

D: -
J: TRBJ1-6
V: TRBV7-6
size: few
DNA: TGTGCCAGCAGCTTAGAGATCGGACGGACAGTAAATTCACCCCTCCACTTT
CDR3: CASSLEIGRTVNSPLHF

D: TRBD2
J: TRBJ2-1
V: TRBV9
size: -
DNA: TGTGCCAGCAGCGTAGACGGGGGGGCCTACAATGAGCAGTTCTTC
CDR3: CASSVDGGAYNEQFF

D: -
J: TRBJ1-5
V: TRBV7-2
size: -
DNA: TGTGCCAGCAGCTTAGGTGGTCTGAGCAATCAGCCCCAGCATTTT
CDR3: CASSLGGLSNQPQHF

D: TRBD2
J: TRBJ2-3
V: TRBV7-2
size: few
DNA: TGTGCCAGCAGCTTAGGACTAGCGGGGGGCCAAGCCACAGATACGCAGTATTTT
CDR3: CASSLGLAGGQATDTQYF

D: TRBD2
J: TRBJ2-3
V: TRBV7-9
size: once
DNA: TGTGCCAGCAGCTCGCCCGGGACTAGCGGGGGGGCGGGGTTAGATACGCAGTATTTT
CDR3: CASSSPGTSGGAGLDTQYF

D: TRBD1
J: TRBJ2-7
V: TRBV25-1
size: -
DNA: TGTGCCAGCAGTGACCGTACCGGGACAGGGGGCTACGAGCAGTACTTC
CDR3: CASSDRTGTGGYEQYF

D: -
J: TRBJ1-1
V: TRBV20-1
size: -
DNA: TGCAGTGCTGAGAAGCTGACTGAAGCTTTCTTT
CDR3: CSAEKLTEAFF

D: -
J: TRBJ1-1
V: TRBV6-1
size: -
DNA: TGTGCCAGCGTGGGGAGGGGTCGGAATGCTGAAGCTTTCTTT
CDR3: CASVGRGRNAEAFF

D: TRBD1
J: TRBJ1-1
V: TRBV5-1
size: -
DNA: TGCGCCAGCAGCCGCCGAGCGGGCCAGGGGGCAACTGAAGCTTTCTTT
CDR3: CASSRRAGQGATEAFF

D: -
J: TRBJ2-7
V: TRBV5-6
size: -
DNA: TGTGCCAGCAGCTTGAACAGGAGGGGGCTTCAAGAGCAGTACTTC
CDR3: CASSLNRRGLQEQYF

D: TRBD1
J: TRBJ1-2
V: TRBV30
size: -
DNA: TGTGCGTGTGGGACAGGGGTGGGCTACACCTTC
CDR3: CACGTGVGYTF

D: -
J: TRBJ1-5
V: TRBV1
size: -
DNA: TGCACCAGCAGCCTGACCGGGACAGGGGGCAGTGACAATCAGCCCCAGCATTTT
CDR3: CTSSLTGTGGSDNQPQHF

D: -
J: TRBJ2-6
V: TRBV9
size: -
DNA: TGTGCCAGCAGGGACGGCAGGGGAAGCTCTGGGGCCAACGTCCTGACTTTC
CDR3: CASRDGRGSSGANVLTF

D: -
J: TRBJ2-7
V: TRBV30
size: -
DNA: TGTGCCTGGAACCTAGGGATTGGGGGGGAGCAGTACTTC
CDR3: CAWNLGIGGEQYF

D: -
J: TRBJ1-1
V: TRBV5-6
size: -
DNA: TGTGCCAGCAGCTTGTCGGGGGTAGCTTTCTTT
CDR3: CASSLSGVAFF

D: TRBD1
J: TRBJ1-2
V: TRBV2
size: -
DNA: TGTGCCAGCAGTCCGGGACAGGGGGCATTGAGCTACACCTTC
CDR3: CASSPGQGALSYTF

D: TRBD1
J: TRBJ1-1
V: TRBV6-5
size: -
DNA: TGTGCCAGCAGTTCAAAATACAGGGGGGACACTGAAGCTTTCTTT
CDR3: CASSSKYRGDTEAFF

D: TRBD1
J: TRBJ1-3
V: TRBV6-5
size: once
DNA: TGTGCCAGCAGTCCAGGGGGCTCTGGAAACACCATATATTTT
CDR3: CASSPGGSGNTIYF

D: -
J: TRBJ1-2
V: TRBV7-2
size: once
DNA: TGTGCCAGCAGCTTGCAAGGGGATTCGGACTATGGCTACACCTTC
CDR3: CASSLQGDSDYGYTF

D: TRBD1
J: TRBJ1-5
V: TRBV4-1
size: -
DNA: TGCGCCAGCAGCCAGTCCCAGGGGGCGGTGGGCAATCAGCCCCAGCATTTT
CDR3: CASSQSQGAVGNQPQHF

D: -
J: TRBJ2-1
V: TRBV7-9
size: -
DNA: TGTGCCAGCAGCTCACAGGGCGGGGGCCCCTCTAGATACAATGAGCAGTTCTTC
CDR3: CASSSQGGGPSRYNEQFF

D: TRBD1
J: TRBJ2-7
V: TRBV5-5
size: once
DNA: TGTGCCAGCAGCCGAGGACAGGGCAGCTCCTACGAGCAGTACTTC
CDR3: CASSRGQGSSYEQYF

D: -
J: TRBJ2-4
V: TRBV18
size: -
DNA: TGTGCCAGCTCACCATGGAACCCTGCGGGCCATGATATAGCCAAAAACATTCAGTACTTC
CDR3: CASSPWNPAGHDIAKNIQYF